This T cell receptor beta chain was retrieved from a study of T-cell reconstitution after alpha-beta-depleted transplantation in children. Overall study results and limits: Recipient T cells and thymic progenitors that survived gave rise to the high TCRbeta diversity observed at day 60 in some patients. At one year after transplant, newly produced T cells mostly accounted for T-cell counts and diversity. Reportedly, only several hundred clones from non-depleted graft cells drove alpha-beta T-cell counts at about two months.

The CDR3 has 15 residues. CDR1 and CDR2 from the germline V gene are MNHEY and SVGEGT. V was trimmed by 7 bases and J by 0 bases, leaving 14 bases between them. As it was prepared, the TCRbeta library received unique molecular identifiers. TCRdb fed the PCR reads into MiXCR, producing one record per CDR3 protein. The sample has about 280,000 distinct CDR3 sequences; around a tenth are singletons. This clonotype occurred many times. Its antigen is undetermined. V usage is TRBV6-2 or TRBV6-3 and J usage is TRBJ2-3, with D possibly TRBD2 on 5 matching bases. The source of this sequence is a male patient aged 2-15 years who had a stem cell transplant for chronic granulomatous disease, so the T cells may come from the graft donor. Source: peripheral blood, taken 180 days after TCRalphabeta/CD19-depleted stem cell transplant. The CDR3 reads CASTRSGTSTDTQYF. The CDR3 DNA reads TGTGCCAGCACTAGAAGCGGAACTAGCACAGATACGCAGTATTTT.